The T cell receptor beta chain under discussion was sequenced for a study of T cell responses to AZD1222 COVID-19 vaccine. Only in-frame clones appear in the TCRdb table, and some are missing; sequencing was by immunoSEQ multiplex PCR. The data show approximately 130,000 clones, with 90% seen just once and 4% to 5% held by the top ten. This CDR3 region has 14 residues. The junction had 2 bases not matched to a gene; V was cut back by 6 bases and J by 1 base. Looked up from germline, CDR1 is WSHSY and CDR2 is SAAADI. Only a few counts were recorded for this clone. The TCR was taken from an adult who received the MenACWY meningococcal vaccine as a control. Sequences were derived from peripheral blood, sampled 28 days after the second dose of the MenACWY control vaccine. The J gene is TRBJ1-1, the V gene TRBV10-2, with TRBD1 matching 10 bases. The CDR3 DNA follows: TGCGCCAGCAGCAGGGACAGGGGGAACACTGAAGCTTTCTTT. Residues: CASSRDRGNTEAFF.